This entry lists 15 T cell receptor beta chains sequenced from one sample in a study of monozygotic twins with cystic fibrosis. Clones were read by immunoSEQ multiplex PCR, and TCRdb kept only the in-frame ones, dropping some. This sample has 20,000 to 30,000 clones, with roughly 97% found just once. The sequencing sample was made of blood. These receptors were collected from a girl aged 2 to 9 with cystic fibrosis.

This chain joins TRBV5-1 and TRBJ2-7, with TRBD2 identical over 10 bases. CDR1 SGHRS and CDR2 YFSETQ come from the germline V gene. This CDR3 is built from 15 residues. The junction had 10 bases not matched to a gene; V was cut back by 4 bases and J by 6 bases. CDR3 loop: CASSEVASGSFEQYF. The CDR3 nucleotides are TGCGCCAGCAGCGAAGTGGCTAGCGGGAGTTTCGAGCAGTACTTC.

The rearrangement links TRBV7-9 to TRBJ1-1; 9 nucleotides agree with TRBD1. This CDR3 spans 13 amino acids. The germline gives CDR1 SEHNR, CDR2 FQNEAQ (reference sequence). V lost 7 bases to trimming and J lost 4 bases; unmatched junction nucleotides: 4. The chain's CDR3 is CASNMDRGTEAFF. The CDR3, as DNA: TGTGCCAGCAACATGGACAGGGGCACTGAAGCTTTCTTT.

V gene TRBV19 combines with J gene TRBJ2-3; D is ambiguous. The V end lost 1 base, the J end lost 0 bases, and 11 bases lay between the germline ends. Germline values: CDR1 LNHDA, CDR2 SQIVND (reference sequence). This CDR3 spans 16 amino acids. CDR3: CASSIGTGPSTDTQYF. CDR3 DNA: TGTGCCAGTAGTATAGGAACTGGCCCTAGCACAGATACGCAGTATTTT.

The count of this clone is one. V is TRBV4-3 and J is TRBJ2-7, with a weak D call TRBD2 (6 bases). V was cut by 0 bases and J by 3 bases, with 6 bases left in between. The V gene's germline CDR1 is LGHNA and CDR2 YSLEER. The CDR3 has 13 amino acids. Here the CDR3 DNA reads TGCGCCAGCAGCCAAGAGGGGGGCTACGAGCAGTACTTC. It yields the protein CASSQEGGYEQYF.

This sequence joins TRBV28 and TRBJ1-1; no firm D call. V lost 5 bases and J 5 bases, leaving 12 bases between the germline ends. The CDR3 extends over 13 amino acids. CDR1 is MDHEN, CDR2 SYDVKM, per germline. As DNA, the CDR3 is TGTGCCAGCAGTGCTCCCCGCGGAACTGAAGCTTTCTTT. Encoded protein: CASSAPRGTEAFF.

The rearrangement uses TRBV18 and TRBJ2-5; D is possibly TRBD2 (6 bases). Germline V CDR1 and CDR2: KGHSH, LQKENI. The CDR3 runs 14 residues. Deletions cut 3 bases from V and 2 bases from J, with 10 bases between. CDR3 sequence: CASSPRDFQETQYF. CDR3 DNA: TGTGCCAGCTCACCCCGGGACTTTCAAGAGACCCAGTACTTC. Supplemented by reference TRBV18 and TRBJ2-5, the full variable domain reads NAGVMQNPRHLVRRRGQEARLRCSPMKGHSHVYWYRQLPEEGLKFMVYLQKENIIDESGMPKERFSAEFPKEGPSILRIQQVVRGDSAAYFCASSPRDFQETQYFGPGTRLLVL.

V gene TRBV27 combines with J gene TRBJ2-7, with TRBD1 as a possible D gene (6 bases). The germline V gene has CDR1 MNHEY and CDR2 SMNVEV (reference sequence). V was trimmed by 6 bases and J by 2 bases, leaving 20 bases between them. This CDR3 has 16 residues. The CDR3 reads CASSPRAYRETYEQYF. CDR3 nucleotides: TGTGCCAGCAGCCCGCGGGCCTACAGGGAAACCTACGAGCAGTACTTC.

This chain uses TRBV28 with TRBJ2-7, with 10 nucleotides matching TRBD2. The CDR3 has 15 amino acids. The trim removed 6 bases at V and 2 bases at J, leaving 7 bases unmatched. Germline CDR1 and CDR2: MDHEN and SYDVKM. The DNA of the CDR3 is TGTGCCAGCAGCTCCACGAGCGGGAGGGCCTACGAGCAGTACTTC. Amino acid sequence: CASSSTSGRAYEQYF.

The CDR3 nucleotides are TGCGCCAGCAGCCGGATACAGGGGGCGTTGAGCGATACGCAGTATTTT. Encoded protein: CASSRIQGALSDTQYF. The chain combines TRBV4-1 with TRBJ2-3, with 9 bases fitting TRBD1. Germline values: CDR1 MGHRA, CDR2 YSYEKL. The CDR3 is 16 amino acids. With 4 bases clipped from V and 6 bases from J, the junction kept 11 bases outside the gene matches.

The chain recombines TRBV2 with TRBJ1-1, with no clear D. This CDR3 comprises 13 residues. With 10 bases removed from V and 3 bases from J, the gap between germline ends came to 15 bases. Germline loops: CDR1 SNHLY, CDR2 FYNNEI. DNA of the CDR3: TGTGCCACCACCCCAGTTAGTGACACTGAAGCTTTCTTT. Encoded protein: CATTPVSDTEAFF.

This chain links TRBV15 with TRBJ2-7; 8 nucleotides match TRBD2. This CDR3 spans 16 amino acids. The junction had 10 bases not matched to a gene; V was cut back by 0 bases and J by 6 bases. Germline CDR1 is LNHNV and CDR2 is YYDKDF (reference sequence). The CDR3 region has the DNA TGTGCCACCAGCAGAGATAACGGGGGGGCCGTGGGCGAGCAGTACTTC. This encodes CATSRDNGGAVGEQYF.

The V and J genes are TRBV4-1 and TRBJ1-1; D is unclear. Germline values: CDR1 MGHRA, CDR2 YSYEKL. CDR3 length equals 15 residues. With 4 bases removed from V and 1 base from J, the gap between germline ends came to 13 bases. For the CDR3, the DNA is TGCGCCAGCAGCCTATCTAGACGGGAGAACACTGAAGCTTTCTTT. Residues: CASSLSRRENTEAFF.

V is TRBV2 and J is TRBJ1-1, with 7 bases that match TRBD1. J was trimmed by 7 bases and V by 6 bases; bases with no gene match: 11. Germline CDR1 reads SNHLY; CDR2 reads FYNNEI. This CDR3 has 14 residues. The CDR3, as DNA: TGTGCCAGCAGGGAACAGGGGACACCGATTGAAGCTTTCTTT. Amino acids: CASREQGTPIEAFF.

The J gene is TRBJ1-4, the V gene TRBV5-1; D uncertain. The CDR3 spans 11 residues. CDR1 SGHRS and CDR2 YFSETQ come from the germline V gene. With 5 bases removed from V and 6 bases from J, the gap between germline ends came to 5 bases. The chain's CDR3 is CASRRDEKLFF. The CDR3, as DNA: TGCGCCAGCAGAAGGGATGAAAAACTGTTTTTT.

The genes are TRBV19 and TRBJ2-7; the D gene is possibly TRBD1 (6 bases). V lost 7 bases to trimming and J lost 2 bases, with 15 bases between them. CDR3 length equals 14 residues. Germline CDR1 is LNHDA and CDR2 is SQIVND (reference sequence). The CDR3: CASNRWKGAYEQYF. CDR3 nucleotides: TGTGCCAGTAACCGATGGAAGGGGGCCTACGAGCAGTACTTC. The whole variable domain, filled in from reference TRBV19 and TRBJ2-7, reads DGGITQSPKYLFRKEGQNVTLSCEQNLNHDAMYWYRQDPGQGLRLIYYSQIVNDFQKGDIAEGYSVSREKKESFPLTVTSAQKNPTAFYLCASNRWKGAYEQYFGPGTRLTVT.